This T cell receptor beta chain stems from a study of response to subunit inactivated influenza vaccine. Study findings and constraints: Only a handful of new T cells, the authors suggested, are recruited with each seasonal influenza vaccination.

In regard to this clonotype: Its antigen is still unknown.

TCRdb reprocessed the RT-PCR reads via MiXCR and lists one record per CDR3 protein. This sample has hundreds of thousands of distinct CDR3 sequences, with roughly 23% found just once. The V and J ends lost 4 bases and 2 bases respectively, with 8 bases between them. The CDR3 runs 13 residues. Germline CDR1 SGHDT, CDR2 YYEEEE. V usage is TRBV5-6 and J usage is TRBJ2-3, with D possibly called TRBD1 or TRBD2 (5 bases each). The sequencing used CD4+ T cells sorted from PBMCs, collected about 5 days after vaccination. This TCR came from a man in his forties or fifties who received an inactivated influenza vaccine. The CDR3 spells CASSGTNTDTQYF. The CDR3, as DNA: TGTGCCAGCAGCGGGACCAACACAGATACGCAGTATTTT.